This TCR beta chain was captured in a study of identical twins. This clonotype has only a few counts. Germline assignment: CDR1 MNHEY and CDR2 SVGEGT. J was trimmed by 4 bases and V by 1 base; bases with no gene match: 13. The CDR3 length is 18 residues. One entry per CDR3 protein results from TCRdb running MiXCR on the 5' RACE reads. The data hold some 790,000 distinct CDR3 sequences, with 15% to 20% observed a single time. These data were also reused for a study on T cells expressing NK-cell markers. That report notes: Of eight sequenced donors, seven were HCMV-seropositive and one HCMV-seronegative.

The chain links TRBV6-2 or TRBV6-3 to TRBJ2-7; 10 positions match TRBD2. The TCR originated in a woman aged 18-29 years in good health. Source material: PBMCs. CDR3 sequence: CASSYFFASGGSRYEQYF. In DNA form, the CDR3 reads TGTGCCAGCAGTTACTTCTTTGCTAGCGGGGGTTCTCGGTACGAGCAGTACTTC.